Listed below are T cell receptor beta chains from one sample, sequenced in a study of T cells in localized non-small cell lung cancer. The assay was immunoSEQ multiplex PCR, and TCRdb's table has in-frame clones only and misses some. The sample holds about 46,000 clones, around 81% seen once. The sequences come from peripheral blood mononuclear cells, collected before any cancer treatment. The receptor source for this set is a man aged 35 to 69 with stage III lung adenocarcinoma. Each CDR3 is given with its conserved first and last residue. Fields, in order: J gene, clone size, V gene, D gene, CDR3 DNA, CDR3 protein. D genes are given only for firm matches. Expanded clones get a size class; other rows say once, few or many, or leave the size out.

>TRBJ2-3|NA|TRBV10-3|TRBD2
TGTGCCATCAGTGAGTCGGATAGCGGGGGGAGTACGCAGTATTTT
CAISESDSGGSTQYF
>TRBJ2-5|NA|TRBV30|TRBD1
TGTGCCTGGAGTACCTCTCGTTCGGGACAGGGGTACCAAGAGACCCAGTACTTC
CAWSTSRSGQGYQETQYF
>TRBJ1-5|few|TRBV2|TRBD1
TGTGCCAGCAAGGGACAGGGGGCCAACAATCAGCCCCAGCATTTT
CASKGQGANNQPQHF
>TRBJ1-1|NA|TRBV29-1|NA
TGCAGCGTTGGGGGGGGCCTGAACACTGAAGCTTTCTTT
CSVGGGLNTEAFF
>TRBJ2-2|NA|TRBV19|TRBD2
TGTGCCAGCACCGGGACTAGCGGGTACGGGGAGCTGTTTTTT
CASTGTSGYGELFF
>TRBJ2-2|NA|TRBV19|NA
TGTGCCAGTAGTATGGGGAACAGGGCTACCGGGGAGCTGTTTTTT
CASSMGNRATGELFF
>TRBJ1-1|NA|TRBV7-3|NA
TGTGCCAGCAGCGACGGCATGAACACTGAAGCTTTCTTT
CASSDGMNTEAFF
>TRBJ2-5|NA|TRBV27|TRBD1
TGTGCCAGCAGTTTACAACAGGGGGCGTTGGAGACCCAGTACTTC
CASSLQQGALETQYF
>TRBJ2-5|once|TRBV5-4|TRBD2
TGTGCCAGCAGCTTGGGACTAGCGGGGCAAGAGACCCAATACTTC
CASSLGLAGQETQYF
>TRBJ2-3|NA|TRBV5-5|NA
TGTGCCAGCAGCTCGCTAGCCACAGATACGCAGTATTTT
CASSSLATDTQYF
>TRBJ1-1|few|TRBV7-3|NA
TGTGCCAGCAGCTTAGACCGGGAGGCTGAAGCTTTCTTT
CASSLDREAEAFF
>TRBJ2-2|NA|TRBV7-6|NA
TGTGCCAGCAGCTTTGCTGGTGGGAGGCTGAACACCGGGGAGCTGTTTTTT
CASSFAGGRLNTGELFF
>TRBJ1-5|NA|TRBV2|TRBD1
TGTGCCAGCAGTGGGACAGGGGGAGATCAGCCCCAGCATTTT
CASSGTGGDQPQHF
>TRBJ2-4|NA|TRBV18|TRBD1
TGTGCCAGCTCACCACCGGGACAGGGGTTAAACATTCAGTACTTC
CASSPPGQGLNIQYF
>TRBJ1-2|once|TRBV7-3|NA
TGTGCCAGCAGCTTACCCAATAGCTTAAATAGAGGCAGGGACGGCTACACCTTC
CASSLPNSLNRGRDGYTF
>TRBJ1-1|NA|TRBV5-1|NA
TGCGCCAGCAGCCGAAACAGTGACACTGAAGCTTTCTTT
CASSRNSDTEAFF
>TRBJ2-2|NA|TRBV25-1|TRBD1
TGTGCCAGCAGTGTTAACGCCGGGACAGGGTACACCGGGGAGCTGTTTTTT
CASSVNAGTGYTGELFF
>TRBJ2-3|NA|TRBV5-1|TRBD1
TGCGCCAGCAGTTCTATACAGGGGGTCGCAGATACGCAGTATTTT
CASSSIQGVADTQYF
>TRBJ2-3|NA|TRBV9|NA
TGTGCCAGCAGCGTCCGGGACGCAGGACTCACAGATACGCAGTATTTT
CASSVRDAGLTDTQYF
>TRBJ2-7|once|TRBV21-1|NA
TGTGCCAGCAAGGGGGAGGGACAGGGAGACGAGCAGTACTTC
CASKGEGQGDEQYF
>TRBJ1-1|NA|TRBV5-1|TRBD1
TGCGCCAGCAGCTTGCAGGGGGCGCGGACTGAAGCTTTCTTT
CASSLQGARTEAFF
>TRBJ2-5|NA|TRBV19|TRBD1
TGTGCCAGTAGTCTAGCTTTGAGGGGGCCCGGGAAGTACCAAGAGACCCAGTACTTC
CASSLALRGPGKYQETQYF
>TRBJ2-1|NA|TRBV13|TRBD2
TGTGCCAGCAGCTCGGGACTAGCGGGGAATGAGCAGTTCTTC
CASSSGLAGNEQFF
>TRBJ1-1|NA|TRBV7-9|NA
TGTGCCAGCAGCTTAGCAGGGAGTAACACTGAAGCTTTCTTT
CASSLAGSNTEAFF
>TRBJ1-1|NA|TRBV5-1|NA
TGCGCCAGCAGCCCCCAAGCAGGCATGAACACTGAAGCTTTCTTT
CASSPQAGMNTEAFF
>TRBJ1-4|NA|TRBV19|NA
TGTGCCAGTAGTACAGGGGACGCAACTAATGAAAAACTGTTTTTT
CASSTGDATNEKLFF
>TRBJ1-1|NA|TRBV20-1|NA
TGCAGTGCGGGGAACACTGAAGCTTTCTTT
CSAGNTEAFF
>TRBJ1-2|NA|TRBV4-2|NA
TGTGCCAGCAGCCAAGAGCGGCAGGGTGGATATGGCTACACCTTC
CASSQERQGGYGYTF
>TRBJ2-7|NA|TRBV14|TRBD1
TGTGCCAGCAGCCAACGTCCAGACAGGGCCGACGAGCAGTACTTC
CASSQRPDRADEQYF
>TRBJ2-1|NA|TRBV9|TRBD2
TGTGCCAGCAGCACTAGCGGGAACCGCTTGAATGAGCAGTTCTTC
CASSTSGNRLNEQFF
>TRBJ1-5|NA|TRBV9|NA
TGTGCCAGCAGCGTAGTTCCGGACAGCAATCAGCCCCAGCATTTT
CASSVVPDSNQPQHF
>TRBJ2-1|NA|TRBV9|NA
TGTGCCAGCGCCCGGGACCCCAACCTCAATGAGCAGTTCTTC
CASARDPNLNEQFF
>TRBJ1-6|NA|TRBV7-2|TRBD1
TGTGCCAGCAGCCCCCAGACAGGGATTAATTCACCCCTCCACTTT
CASSPQTGINSPLHF
>TRBJ2-5|NA|TRBV19|TRBD1
TGTGCCAGTAGCGGGGGTGCGACAGGGGAAGAGACCCAGTACTTC
CASSGGATGEETQYF
>TRBJ1-5|NA|TRBV4-1|NA
TGCGCCAGCAGCCGGGTGTTGGGGGAAAATCAGCCCCAGCATTTT
CASSRVLGENQPQHF
>TRBJ2-7|NA|TRBV5-4|TRBD2
TGTGCCAGCAGCCGGTGGGGCGGGGGGGCCTACGAGCAGTACTTC
CASSRWGGGAYEQYF
>TRBJ1-1|NA|TRBV19|NA
TGTGCCAGTATTTCCAGAGTTCAGGGATACACTGAAGCTTTCTTT
CASISRVQGYTEAFF
>TRBJ1-1|NA|TRBV5-1|NA
TGCGCCAGCAGCTTTAACGTCGAGAACACTGAAGCTTTCTTT
CASSFNVENTEAFF
>TRBJ2-6|NA|TRBV5-4|NA
TGTGCCAGCAGTCCGCCCGTGGTGTTCTTATCTGGGGCCAACGTCCTGACTTTC
CASSPPVVFLSGANVLTF
>TRBJ2-3|NA|TRBV27|TRBD2
TGTGCCAGCAGTTTAGGACTAGCCACAGATACGCAGTATTTT
CASSLGLATDTQYF
>TRBJ2-7|NA|TRBV13|TRBD1
TGTGCCAGCAGCTCCGGGACAGGGGGCGACTACGAGCAGTACTTC
CASSSGTGGDYEQYF
>TRBJ2-1|NA|TRBV2|TRBD2
TGTGCCAGCAGTGATACTCGCGGGGGGGGGATTGAGCAGTTCTTC
CASSDTRGGGIEQFF
>TRBJ2-5|few|TRBV7-6|NA
TGTGCCAGCTCCCCGAGGGGGGGCCACGGGGAGACCCAGTACTTC
CASSPRGGHGETQYF
>TRBJ1-3|NA|TRBV5-5|NA
TGTGCCAGCAGCTTGGCAGGGGCGGGAAACACCATATATTTT
CASSLAGAGNTIYF
>TRBJ1-1|NA|TRBV27|NA
TGTGCCAGCAGTCGCGGGAGTTCGGACACTGAAGCTTTCTTT
CASSRGSSDTEAFF
>TRBJ2-1|NA|TRBV7-6|NA
TGTGCCAGCAGGCCCCGAGGGGCTAGCTTGCATGAGCAGTTCTTC
CASRPRGASLHEQFF
>TRBJ1-2|NA|TRBV10-3|TRBD1
TGTGCCTCCATCGACGACAGGGTCCATGGCTACACCTTC
CASIDDRVHGYTF
>TRBJ2-2|once|TRBV5-1|NA
TGCGCCAGCGAGGAGACTCCTAACACCGGGGAGCTGTTTTTT
CASEETPNTGELFF
>TRBJ2-3|few|TRBV5-1|TRBD2
TGCGCCAGCAGTCCCACCACGAGCGGGGGGGCACAAGATACGCAGTATTTT
CASSPTTSGGAQDTQYF
>TRBJ2-4|NA|TRBV5-1|NA
TGCGCCAGCAGCGGGGGACTCCGGGACAAAAACATTCAGTACTTC
CASSGGLRDKNIQYF
>TRBJ2-7|NA|TRBV5-4|TRBD1
TGTGCCAGCAGCTTGGGGGGACAGGGGGTGAGGTCCTACGAGCAGTACTTC
CASSLGGQGVRSYEQYF
>TRBJ2-7|once|TRBV28|NA
TGTGCCAGCAGTTCTCCGGGACGGCACTACGAGCAGTACTTC
CASSSPGRHYEQYF
>TRBJ2-7|few|TRBV10-3|TRBD2
TGTGCCTCCTCGCTAGCGGGGGGGCACGAGCAGTACTTC
CASSLAGGHEQYF
>TRBJ1-2|NA|TRBV14|TRBD1
TGTGCCAGCAGCCAAGTTCCAGGGGGCTATGGCTACACCTTC
CASSQVPGGYGYTF
>TRBJ2-5|NA|TRBV4-2|TRBD1
TGTGCCAGCAGCCAAGATTCAGGGGGAAAGACCCAGTACTTC
CASSQDSGGKTQYF